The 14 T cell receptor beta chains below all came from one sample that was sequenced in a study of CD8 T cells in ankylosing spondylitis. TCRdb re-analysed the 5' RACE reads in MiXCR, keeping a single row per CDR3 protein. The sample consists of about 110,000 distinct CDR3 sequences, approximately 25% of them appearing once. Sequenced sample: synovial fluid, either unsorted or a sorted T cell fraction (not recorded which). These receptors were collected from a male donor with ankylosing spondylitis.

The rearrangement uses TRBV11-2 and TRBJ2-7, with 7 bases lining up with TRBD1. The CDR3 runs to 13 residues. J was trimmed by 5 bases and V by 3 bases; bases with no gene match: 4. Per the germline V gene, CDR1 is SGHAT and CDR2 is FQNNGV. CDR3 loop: CASSLTGLNEQYF. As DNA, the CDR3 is TGTGCCAGCAGCTTGACAGGGCTGAACGAGCAGTACTTC.

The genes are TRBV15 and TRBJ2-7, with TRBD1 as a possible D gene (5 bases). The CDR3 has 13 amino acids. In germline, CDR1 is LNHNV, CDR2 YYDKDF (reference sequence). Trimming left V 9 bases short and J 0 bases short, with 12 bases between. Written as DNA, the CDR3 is TGTGCCACGAGTAGAGACAGCTCCTACGAGCAGTACTTC. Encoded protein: CATSRDSSYEQYF.

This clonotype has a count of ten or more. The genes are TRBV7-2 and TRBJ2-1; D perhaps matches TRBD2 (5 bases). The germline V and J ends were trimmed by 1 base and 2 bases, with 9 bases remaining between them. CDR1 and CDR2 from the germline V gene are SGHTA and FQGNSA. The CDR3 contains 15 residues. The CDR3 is CASSLVRVTYNEQFF. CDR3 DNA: TGTGCCAGCAGCTTAGTGCGGGTTACCTACAATGAGCAGTTCTTC.

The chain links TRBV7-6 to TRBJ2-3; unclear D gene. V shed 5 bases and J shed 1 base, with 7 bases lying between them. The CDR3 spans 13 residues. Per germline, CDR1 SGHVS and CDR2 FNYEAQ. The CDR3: CASSPQGTDTQYF. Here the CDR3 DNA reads TGTGCCAGCAGCCCTCAGGGCACAGATACGCAGTATTTT.

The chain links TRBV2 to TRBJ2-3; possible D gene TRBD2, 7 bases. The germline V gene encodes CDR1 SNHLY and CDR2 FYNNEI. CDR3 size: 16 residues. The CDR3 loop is CVRGGETTTITDTQYF. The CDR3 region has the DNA TGTGTCAGGGGAGGGGAGACTACGACGATCACAGATACGCAGTATTTT.

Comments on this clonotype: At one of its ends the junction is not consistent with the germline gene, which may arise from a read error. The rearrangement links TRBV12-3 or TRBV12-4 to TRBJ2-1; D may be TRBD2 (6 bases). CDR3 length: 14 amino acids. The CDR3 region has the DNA TGTGCCAGCAGTATAGCGGCCCAATACAATGAGCAGTTCTTC. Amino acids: CASSIAAQYNEQFF.

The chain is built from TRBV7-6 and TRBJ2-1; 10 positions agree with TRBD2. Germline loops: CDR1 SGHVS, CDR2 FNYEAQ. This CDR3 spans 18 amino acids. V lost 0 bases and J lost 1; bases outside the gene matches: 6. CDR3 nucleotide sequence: TGTGCCAGCAGCTTAGCCCGCGGGACTAGCGCGTCCTACAATGAGCAGTTCTTC. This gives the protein CASSLARGTSASYNEQFF. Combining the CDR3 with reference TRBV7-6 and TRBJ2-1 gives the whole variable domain GAGVSQSPRYKVTKRGQDVALRCDPISGHVSLYWYRQALGQGPEFLTYFNYEAQQDKSGLPNDRFSAERPEGSISTLTIQRTEQRDSAMYRCASSLARGTSASYNEQFFGPGTRLTVL.

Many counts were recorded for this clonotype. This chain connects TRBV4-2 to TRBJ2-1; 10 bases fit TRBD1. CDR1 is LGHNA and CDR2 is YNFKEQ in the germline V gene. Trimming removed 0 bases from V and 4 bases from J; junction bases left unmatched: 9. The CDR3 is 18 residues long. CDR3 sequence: CASSQDNVGTGAYNEQFF. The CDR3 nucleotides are TGTGCCAGCAGCCAAGATAACGTCGGGACAGGGGCGTACAATGAGCAGTTCTTC.

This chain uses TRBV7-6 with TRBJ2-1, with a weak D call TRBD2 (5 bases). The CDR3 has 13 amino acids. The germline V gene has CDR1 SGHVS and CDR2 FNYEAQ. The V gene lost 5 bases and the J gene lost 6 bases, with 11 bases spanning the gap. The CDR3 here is CASSIGLSNEQFF. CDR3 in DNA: TGTGCCAGCAGCATAGGACTTTCCAATGAGCAGTTCTTC.

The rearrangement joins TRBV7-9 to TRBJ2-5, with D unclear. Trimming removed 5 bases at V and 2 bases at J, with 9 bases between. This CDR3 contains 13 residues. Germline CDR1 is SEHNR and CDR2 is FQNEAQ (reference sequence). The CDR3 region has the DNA TGTGCCAGCAGCCGCGACATACAAGAGACCCAGTACTTC. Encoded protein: CASSRDIQETQYF.

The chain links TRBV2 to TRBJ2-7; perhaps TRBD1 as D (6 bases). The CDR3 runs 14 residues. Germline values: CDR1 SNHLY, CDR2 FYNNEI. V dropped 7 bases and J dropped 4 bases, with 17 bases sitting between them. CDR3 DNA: TGTGCCAGCAATCCCCGGGACACTTTTTACGAGCAGTACGTC. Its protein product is CASNPRDTFYEQYV.

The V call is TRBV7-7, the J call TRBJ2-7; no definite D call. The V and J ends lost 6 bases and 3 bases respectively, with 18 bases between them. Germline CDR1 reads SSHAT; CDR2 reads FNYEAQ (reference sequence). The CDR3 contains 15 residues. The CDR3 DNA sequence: TGTGCCAGCAGGCATTCAGGAGAACCATTCTACGAGCAGTACGTC. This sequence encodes CASRHSGEPFYEQYV.

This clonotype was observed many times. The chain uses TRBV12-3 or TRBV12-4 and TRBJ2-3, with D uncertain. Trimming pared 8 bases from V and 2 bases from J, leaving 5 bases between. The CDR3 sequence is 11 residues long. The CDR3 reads CASAYTDTQYF. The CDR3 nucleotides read TGTGCCAGCGCATACACAGATACGCAGTATTTT.

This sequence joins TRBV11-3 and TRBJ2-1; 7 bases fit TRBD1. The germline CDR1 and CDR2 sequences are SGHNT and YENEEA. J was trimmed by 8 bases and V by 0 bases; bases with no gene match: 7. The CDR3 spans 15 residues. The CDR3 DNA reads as TGTGCCAGCAGCTTAGAACAGGGGAAGGGCTATGAGCAGTTCTTC. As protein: CASSLEQGKGYEQFF.